Below are 3 T cell receptor beta chains sequenced from a single sample in a study of Ad26.COV2.S vaccination and SARS-CoV-2 variants. TCRdb's table, derived via immunoSEQ multiplex PCR, lists solely in-frame clones and lacks some. The sample lists about 500,000 clones; about 88% were seen once. Treatment reported: some 20 received Ad26.COV2.S at low or high dose, single or two shots; roughly five received placebo; per-sample allocation not given. Samples analyzed were those drawn on day 63 after the first vaccine or placebo injection. The sample consisted of peripheral blood, taken in a trial of Ad26.COV2.S vaccine versus placebo. These receptors were collected from a person aged 18-60 years who received the Ad26.COV2.S COVID-19 vaccine or a placebo.

This clone was seen only once. V and J are TRBV15 and TRBJ1-6; D is possibly TRBD1 (6 bases). Deletions cut 0 bases from V and 15 bases from J, with 15 bases between. Germline V gene sequence: CDR1 LNHNV, CDR2 YYDKDF (reference sequence). This CDR3 is 14 amino acids long. The CDR3 bases are TGTGCCACCAGCAGAGATCCCTTGGACAGTCTCCTCCACTTT. Translating gives CATSRDPLDSLLHF. The full variable domain, rest sourced from reference TRBV15 and TRBJ1-6, is DAMVIQNPRYQVTQFGKPVTLSCSQTLNHNVMYWYQQKSSQAPKLLFHYYDKDFNNEADTPDNFQSRRPNTSFCFLDIRSPGLGDTAMYLCATSRDPLDSLLHFGNGTRLTVT.

The chain has TRBV28 and TRBJ1-3; possible D gene TRBD1, 5 bases. CDR1 and CDR2 (germline): MDHEN, SYDVKM. The CDR3 loop spans 15 amino acids. Trimming removed 7 bases from V and 4 bases from J, with 17 bases in between. The CDR3 reads CASTFGGVRGNTIYF. Here the CDR3 DNA reads TGTGCCAGCACTTTCGGGGGAGTGAGGGGAAACACCATATATTTT.

The rearrangement joins TRBV7-6 to TRBJ2-6, with D perhaps matching TRBD1 (5 bases). The germline V gene encodes CDR1 SGHVS and CDR2 FNYEAQ. The CDR3 loop spans 16 amino acids. V dropped 5 bases and J dropped 4 bases, with 15 bases sitting between them. CDR3 residues: CASSPSTATGANVLTF. For the CDR3, the DNA is TGTGCCAGCAGCCCGTCGACAGCTACCGGGGCCAACGTCCTGACTTTC.